The 13 T cell receptor beta chains listed next were all sequenced from one sample in a study of monozygotic twins with inflammatory bowel disease. TCRdb processed the 5' RACE reads again and assigns one entry to each CDR3 protein, with no DNA. The repertoire table contains around 380,000 distinct CDR3 sequences. The sample comprised blood. Receptor source: a human donor with ulcerative colitis or Crohn's disease, or a healthy co-twin of an affected twin (not recorded which).

The rearrangement joins TRBV20-1 to TRBJ2-7; absent DNA, TCRdb's TRBD2 call cannot be checked. The germline V gene has CDR1 DFQATT and CDR2 SNEGSKA (reference sequence). The CDR3 loop spans 16 amino acids. CDR3: CSARPSTRRRPYEQYF.

The chain joins TRBV5-1 to TRBJ1-2. Germline values: CDR1 SGHRS, CDR2 YFSETQ. This CDR3 contains 13 residues. CDR3 region: CASSLDNYYGYTF.

The J gene is TRBJ2-3, the V gene TRBV7-3; lacking DNA, the TRBD2 call made by TCRdb goes unchecked. The CDR3 has 16 amino acids. Germline CDR1 SGHTA, CDR2 FQGTGA. Here the CDR3 reads CASSWTSTASTDTQYF.

The chain has TRBV6-5 and TRBJ2-2. CDR1 and CDR2 (germline): MNHEY, SVGAGI. The CDR3 consists of 16 residues. CDR3: CASSYASRPESRELFF.

The V call is TRBV11-2, the J call TRBJ2-5; TCRdb calls TRBD2, which cannot be checked without DNA. CDR3 length: 18 amino acids. Germline CDR1 is SGHAT and CDR2 is FQNNGV. The CDR3 reads CASSFQSGQFDFQETQYF.

V and J are TRBV29-1 and TRBJ2-2; without DNA, the TCRdb call of TRBD1 cannot be checked. Germline values: CDR1 SQVTM, CDR2 ANQGSEA. The CDR3 has 16 amino acids. The CDR3 protein is CSVPSRGPRGTGELFF.

This chain links TRBV5-5 with TRBJ2-7; there is no DNA to check the TCRdb D call of TRBD1. The CDR3 has 16 residues. Germline CDR1 is SGHKS and CDR2 is YYEKEE (reference sequence). The CDR3 sequence is CASSLDGGTNSYEQYF.

The V and J genes are TRBV14 and TRBJ2-2; TCRdb reports TRBD2, a call that lacks DNA to check it against. CDR1 SGHDN and CDR2 FVKESK come from the germline V gene. The CDR3 contains 16 residues. The chain's CDR3 is CAGPGTSGTNTGELFF.

The chain joins TRBV5-1 to TRBJ2-2; TCRdb's D gene call, TRBD2, goes unchecked for lack of DNA. The CDR3 has 15 amino acids. Germline V gene data show CDR1 as SGHRS and CDR2 as YFSETQ. CDR3 sequence: CASSLEGLYTGELFF.

J is TRBJ2-1 and V is TRBV10-3; TCRdb's assignment of TRBD1 cannot be checked, as there is no DNA. In germline, CDR1 is ENHRY, CDR2 SYGVKD. This CDR3 region has 18 residues. The CDR3 sequence: CAISERGPGGLTRDEQFF.

The chain carries TRBV4-3 and TRBJ2-7; checking the TCRdb D call of TRBD2 is not possible without DNA. There are 14 residues in the CDR3. In germline, CDR1 is LGHNA, CDR2 YSLEER. CDR3 region: CASSISGSGYEQYF.

V usage is TRBV30 and J usage is TRBJ1-2; without DNA, the TCRdb call of TRBD1 cannot be checked. Germline-derived CDR1 and CDR2 are GTSNPN and SVGIG (reference sequence). This CDR3 spans 11 amino acids. The CDR3 loop reads CARGRARGYTF.

The J gene is TRBJ2-2, the V gene TRBV5-1; TCRdb outputs TRBD1, but without DNA this stays unchecked. Germline lookup yields CDR1 SGHRS and CDR2 YFSETQ. There are 16 residues in the CDR3. The CDR3 reads CASSFRQERATGELFF.